These T cell receptor beta chains were read from a single sample in a study of CD8+ T cells in alopecia areata. Measured with immunoSEQ multiplex PCR; TCRdb has only the in-frame clones, and not every one. The sample lists fewer than 200,000 clones, less than 70% seen once, with around 14% in the top ten. This specimen was CD4+ T cells sorted from blood, taken at week 24, from a patient treated with tofacitinib. These receptors came from a human donor with alopecia areata. Each CDR3 is given without its conserved first and last residue. Expanded clones are given a class, and other clones once, few, many or no size at all.

CDR3 protein,V gene,clone size,J gene
SVAGEWDTGELF,TRBV29-1,NA,TRBJ2-2
ASSLGQGYFYQPQH,TRBV7-2,NA,TRBJ1-5
ACYRTEAF,TRBV30,NA,TRBJ1-1
SVTTGSEQY,TRBV29-1,NA,TRBJ2-7
ASSQLGGGTNIQY,TRBV14,NA,TRBJ2-4
ASSGTPGELF,TRBV2,few,TRBJ2-2
ASSVRTGGGNEQF,TRBV5-1,NA,TRBJ2-1
ASSPSGHASLYGYT,TRBV5-6,many,TRBJ1-2
ASSIVPPGGPQH,TRBV19,once,TRBJ1-5
ASSRTADSHNEQF,TRBV4-1,few,TRBJ2-1
ATSRDPGPYEQY,TRBV15,NA,TRBJ2-7
ASSLPSGGAAGELF,TRBV27,few,TRBJ2-2
ASSVWDSTNYGYT,TRBV9,once,TRBJ1-2
ATSRQNNEQF,TRBV15,NA,TRBJ2-1
ASSRTGGGYEQY,TRBV6-1,NA,TRBJ2-7
ASSMGLAGTAWQF,TRBV19,NA,TRBJ2-1
ASSIQGAEGYT,TRBV7-6,NA,TRBJ1-2
ASRGNGGAAGELF,TRBV4-1,NA,TRBJ2-2
SVGRLEANYGYT,TRBV29-1,NA,TRBJ1-2
ACPRTDPSYNEQF,TRBV30,NA,TRBJ2-1
ACRGTDTQY,TRBV30,few,TRBJ2-3
ASSSGGRGGYT,TRBV6-5,NA,TRBJ1-2
ASSLVGTGNNEQF,TRBV5-6,NA,TRBJ2-1
ATLREAYNEQF,TRBV2,once,TRBJ2-1
ASTAGLGNEQF,TRBV6-1,NA,TRBJ2-1